This TCR beta chain was found in a study of multiple sclerosis patients with progressive multifocal leukoencephalopathy. V shed 5 bases, J shed 8 bases, and the junction held 10 bases outside the gene matches. The CDR3 loop spans 15 amino acids. Per the germline V gene, CDR1 is MDHEN and CDR2 is SYDVKM. Time point reported: before natalizumab initiation. Clones were read by immunoSEQ multiplex PCR, and TCRdb kept only the in-frame ones, dropping some. The table includes tens of thousands of clones, 88% detected once. The TCR sequence derives from a human donor with multiple sclerosis. The chain carries TRBV28 and TRBJ1-4; 8 bases line up with TRBD1. Material for sequencing was PBMCs. The CDR3 coding sequence is TGTGCCAGCAGTAAGGACAGGGCGGTGGGGGAAAAACTGTTTTTT. Amino acid sequence: CASSKDRAVGEKLFF.